The source of this T cell receptor (beta chain) is a study of OX40 agonist ivuxolimab in advanced cancers. Across the study: Three dose-escalation patients had partial responses: one with hepatocellular carcinoma and two with cutaneous melanoma.

Broader study findings: In the 0.1 to 3.0 mg/kg range, CD4+ and CD8+ blood T cells had expanded clonally by week 6.

In regard to this clone: Its antigen is as yet unknown.

This table comes from immunoSEQ multiplex PCR, and its TCRdb copy is limited to in-frame clones, with some not included. Of approximately 74,000 clones in the sample, under 95% are singletons; the top ten hold about 5.5%. This sequence was found in an adult with an advanced solid tumor such as melanoma, head and neck, liver or kidney cancer. The input for sequencing was CD4+ or CD8+ T cells sorted from blood, taken in a trial of the OX40 agonist ivuxolimab.

The CDR3: CASSMGGRGAFF. The DNA for the CDR3 is TGTGCCAGCAGCATGGGGGGGCGCGGAGCTTTCTTT. The chain employs TRBV5-4 and TRBJ1-1, with D perhaps matching TRBD1 (6 bases). The CDR3 loop spans 12 amino acids. Germline V gene data show CDR1 as SGHNT and CDR2 as YYREEE (reference sequence). Between the trimmed V and J ends, which lost 4 bases and 10 bases, there was a span of 14 bases.